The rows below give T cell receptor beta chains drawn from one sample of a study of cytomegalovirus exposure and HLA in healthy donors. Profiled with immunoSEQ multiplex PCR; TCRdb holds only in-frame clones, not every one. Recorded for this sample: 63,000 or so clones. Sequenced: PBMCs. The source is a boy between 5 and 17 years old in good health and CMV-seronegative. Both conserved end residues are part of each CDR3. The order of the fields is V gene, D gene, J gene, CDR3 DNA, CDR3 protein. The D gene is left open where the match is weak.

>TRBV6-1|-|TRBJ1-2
TGTGCCAGCAGTGAAGCCGTCGGGTACACGGGACAACCGTATGGCTACACCTTC
CASSEAVGYTGQPYGYTF
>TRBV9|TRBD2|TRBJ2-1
TGTGCCAGCAGCGCCCCTAGCGGGGGAAATGAGCAGTTCTTC
CASSAPSGGNEQFF
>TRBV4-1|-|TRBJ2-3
TGCGCCAGCAGCCAAGATCCCGGCACAGATACGCAGTATTTT
CASSQDPGTDTQYF
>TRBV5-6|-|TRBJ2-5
TGTGCCAGCAGCTTGGTTGGCCGCCTAGAAGAGACCCAGTACTTC
CASSLVGRLEETQYF
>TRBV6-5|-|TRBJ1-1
TGTGCCAGCAGTTACAGGGGCGCAGGCACTGAAGCTTTCTTT
CASSYRGAGTEAFF
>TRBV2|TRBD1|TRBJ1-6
TGTGCCACAAAACCCGGGACAGTAAATTCACCCCTCCACTTT
CATKPGTVNSPLHF
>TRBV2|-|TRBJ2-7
TGTGCCAGCAGAGATACCGGGACATTCTACGAGCAGTACTTC
CASRDTGTFYEQYF
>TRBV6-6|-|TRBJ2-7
TGTGCCAGCAGTCTACAGGCGCTCTCCTACGAGCAGTACTTC
CASSLQALSYEQYF
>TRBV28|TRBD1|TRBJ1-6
TGTGCCAGCAGTAGCACAGGGGGTTGGGGGGGGGATAATTCACCCCTCCACTTT
CASSSTGGWGGDNSPLHF
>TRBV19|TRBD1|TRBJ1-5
TGTGCCAGTAGTATGAGGCGATCACAGGGGGCAAGGCATCAGCCCCAGCATTTT
CASSMRRSQGARHQPQHF
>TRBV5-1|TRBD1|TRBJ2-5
TGCGCCAGCAGCGTGGCCGGGACAGGGGGCCAAGAGACCCAGTACTTC
CASSVAGTGGQETQYF
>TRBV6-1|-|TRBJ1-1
TGTGCCAGCAGTCCATCCCCTGGGGGCAGGGCTTTCTTT
CASSPSPGGRAFF
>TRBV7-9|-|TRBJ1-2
TGTGCCAGCAGCCCGTTCGGGCAGGACTCCTATGGCTACACCTTC
CASSPFGQDSYGYTF
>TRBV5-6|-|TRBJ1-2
TGTGCCAGCAGGGCAGGGGTTGATGGCTACACCTTC
CASRAGVDGYTF
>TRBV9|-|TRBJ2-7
TGTGCCAGCACCCCGGACGGGGCCTACGAGCAGTACTTC
CASTPDGAYEQYF
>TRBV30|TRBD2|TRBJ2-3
TGTGCCTGGAGTGTACCCGGGACTAGTATTGTAGATACGCAGTATTTT
CAWSVPGTSIVDTQYF
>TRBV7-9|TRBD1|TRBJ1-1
TGTGCCAGCAGCTTACTGGGACAGGGGGCGGTGGACACTGAAGCTTTCTTT
CASSLLGQGAVDTEAFF
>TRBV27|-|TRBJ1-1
TGTGCCAGCAGTTACTTCCGGGGGGACCTGTGGAGCACTGAAGCTTTCTTT
CASSYFRGDLWSTEAFF
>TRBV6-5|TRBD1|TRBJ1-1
TGTGCCAGCAGTTGGGCAGGGGGGACTGAAGCTTTCTTT
CASSWAGGTEAFF
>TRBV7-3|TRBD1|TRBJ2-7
TGTGCCAGCAGCTTAAACACAGGGGGCTACGAGCAGTACTTC
CASSLNTGGYEQYF
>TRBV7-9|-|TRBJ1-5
TGTGCCAGCAGCTTAGAAGCGGTGGATCAGCCCCAGCATTTT
CASSLEAVDQPQHF
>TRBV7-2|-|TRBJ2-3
TGTGCCAGCAGCTTGCGAACGAGCACAGATACGCAGTATTTT
CASSLRTSTDTQYF
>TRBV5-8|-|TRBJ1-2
TGTGCCAGCAGCCTGTACGGGGGCTACACCTTC
CASSLYGGYTF
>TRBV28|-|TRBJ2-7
TGTGCCAGCAACTTTAGACTAGACCGAGGCACGTACGAGCAGTACTTC
CASNFRLDRGTYEQYF
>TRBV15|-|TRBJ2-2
TGTGCCACCAGCAGAGATTTTGGAGTCGGGGAGCTGTTTTTT
CATSRDFGVGELFF
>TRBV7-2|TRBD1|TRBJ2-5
TGTGCCAGCAGCACCGTCGGGACAGGGAGGCCCGAGACCCAGTACTTC
CASSTVGTGRPETQYF